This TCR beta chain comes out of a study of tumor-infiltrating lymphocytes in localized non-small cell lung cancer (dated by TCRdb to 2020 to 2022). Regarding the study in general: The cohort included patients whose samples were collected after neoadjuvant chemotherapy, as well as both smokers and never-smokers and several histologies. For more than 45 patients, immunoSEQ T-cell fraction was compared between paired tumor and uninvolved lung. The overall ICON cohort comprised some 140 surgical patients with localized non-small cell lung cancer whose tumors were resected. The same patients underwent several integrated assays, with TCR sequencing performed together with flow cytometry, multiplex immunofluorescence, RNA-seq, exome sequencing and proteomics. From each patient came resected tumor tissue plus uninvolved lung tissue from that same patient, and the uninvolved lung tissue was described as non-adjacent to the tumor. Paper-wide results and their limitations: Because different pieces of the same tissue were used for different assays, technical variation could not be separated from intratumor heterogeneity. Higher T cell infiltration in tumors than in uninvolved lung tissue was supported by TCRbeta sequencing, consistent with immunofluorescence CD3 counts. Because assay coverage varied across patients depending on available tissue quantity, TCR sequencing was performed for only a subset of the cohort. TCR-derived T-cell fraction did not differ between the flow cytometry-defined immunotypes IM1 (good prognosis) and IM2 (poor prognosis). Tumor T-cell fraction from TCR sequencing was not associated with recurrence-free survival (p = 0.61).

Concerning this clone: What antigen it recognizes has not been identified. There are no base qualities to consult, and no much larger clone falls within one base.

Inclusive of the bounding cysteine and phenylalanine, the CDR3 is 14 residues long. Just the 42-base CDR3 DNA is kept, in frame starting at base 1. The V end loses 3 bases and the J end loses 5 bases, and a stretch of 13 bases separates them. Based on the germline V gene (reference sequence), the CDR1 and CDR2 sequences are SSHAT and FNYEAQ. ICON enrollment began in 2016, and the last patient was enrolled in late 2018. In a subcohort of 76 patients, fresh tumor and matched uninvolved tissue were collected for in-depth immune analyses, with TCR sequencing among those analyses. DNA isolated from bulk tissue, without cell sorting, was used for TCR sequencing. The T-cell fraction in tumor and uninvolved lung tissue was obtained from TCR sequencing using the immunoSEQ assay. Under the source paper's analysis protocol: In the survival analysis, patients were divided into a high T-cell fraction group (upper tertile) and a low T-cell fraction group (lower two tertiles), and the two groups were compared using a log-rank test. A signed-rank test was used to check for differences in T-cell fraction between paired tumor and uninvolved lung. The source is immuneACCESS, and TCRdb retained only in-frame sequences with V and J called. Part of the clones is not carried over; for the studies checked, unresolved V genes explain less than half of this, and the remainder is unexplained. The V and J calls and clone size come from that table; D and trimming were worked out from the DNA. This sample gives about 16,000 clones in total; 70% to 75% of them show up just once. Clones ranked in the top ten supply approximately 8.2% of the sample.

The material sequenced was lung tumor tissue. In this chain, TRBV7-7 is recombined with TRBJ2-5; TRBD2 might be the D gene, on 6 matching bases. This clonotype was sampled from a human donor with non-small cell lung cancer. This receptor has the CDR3 CASSFAGMGETQYF. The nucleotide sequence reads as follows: TGTGCCAGCAGCTTCGCGGGGATGGGGGAGACCCAGTACTTC.